The entry below gives a single T cell receptor (beta chain) sequence along with its context. Its target is unknown. TEMRA cells were enriched by FACS, and CD4+ and CD8+ T cells were negatively isolated. This sample stems from a study of CD8 T cells in Susac syndrome. Study findings and constraints: It was acknowledged by the study that relatively few individuals were included in its TCR sequencing and HLA analysis. In Susac syndrome, the CD4+ T cell repertoires did not show clonal expansion.

The V gene's germline CDR1 is SGHDT and CDR2 YYEEEE. Trimming took 2 bases from V and 5 from J; bases not matched to a gene: 17. This CDR3 has 19 amino acids. RNA, at about 0.45 to 1 ug, was reverse transcribed with random hexamers. TCRdb re-called the immunoSEQ multiplex PCR reads through MiXCR, storing one row per CDR3 protein. The sample lists over 65,000 distinct CDR3 sequences, more than 85% occurring once. What was sequenced was CD4+ T cells from PBMCs. The genes are TRBV5-6 and TRBJ2-3; 10 nucleotides match TRBD1. The clonotype comes from a human donor with Susac syndrome. DNA for the CDR3: TGTGCCAGCAGCTTTTTTTCGTGGGTCCGGGACAGGGGAATAGATACGCAGTATTTT. The encoded protein is CASSFFSWVRDRGIDTQYF.